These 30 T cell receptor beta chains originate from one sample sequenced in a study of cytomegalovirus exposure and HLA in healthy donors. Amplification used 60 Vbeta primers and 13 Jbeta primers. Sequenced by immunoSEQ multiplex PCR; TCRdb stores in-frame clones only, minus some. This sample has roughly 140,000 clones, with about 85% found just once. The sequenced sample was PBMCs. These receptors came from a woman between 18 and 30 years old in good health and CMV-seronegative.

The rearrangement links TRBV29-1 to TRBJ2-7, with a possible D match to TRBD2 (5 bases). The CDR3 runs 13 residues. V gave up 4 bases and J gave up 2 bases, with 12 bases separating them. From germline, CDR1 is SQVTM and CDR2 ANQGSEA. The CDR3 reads CSVGTEDPYEQYF. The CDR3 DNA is TGCAGCGTTGGGACGGAGGACCCCTACGAGCAGTACTTC.

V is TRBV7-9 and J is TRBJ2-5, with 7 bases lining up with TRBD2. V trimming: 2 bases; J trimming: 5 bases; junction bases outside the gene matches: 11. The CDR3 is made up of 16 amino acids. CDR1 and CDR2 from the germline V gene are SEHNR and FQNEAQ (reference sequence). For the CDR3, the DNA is TGTGCCAGCAGCTTAACGGAGGGAGGGCCGGCGGAGACCCAGTACTTC. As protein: CASSLTEGGPAETQYF.

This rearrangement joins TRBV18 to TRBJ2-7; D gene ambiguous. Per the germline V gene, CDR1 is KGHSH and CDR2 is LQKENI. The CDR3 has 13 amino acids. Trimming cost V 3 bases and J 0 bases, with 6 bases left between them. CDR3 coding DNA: TGTGCCAGCTCACCGCCTAGCTCCTACGAGCAGTACTTC. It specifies CASSPPSSYEQYF.

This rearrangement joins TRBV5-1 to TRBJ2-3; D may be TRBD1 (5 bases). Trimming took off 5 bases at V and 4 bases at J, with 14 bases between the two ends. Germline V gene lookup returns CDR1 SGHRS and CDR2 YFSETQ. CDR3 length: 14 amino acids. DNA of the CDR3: TGCGCCAGCAGGCTTGGGGTGGGGCCAGATACGCAGTATTTT. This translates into CASRLGVGPDTQYF. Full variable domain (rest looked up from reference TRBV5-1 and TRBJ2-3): KAGVTQTPRYLIKTRGQQVTLSCSPISGHRSVSWYQQTPGQGLQFLFEYFSETQRNKGNFPGRFSGRQFSNSRSEMNVSTLELGDSALYLCASRLGVGPDTQYFGPGTRLTVL.

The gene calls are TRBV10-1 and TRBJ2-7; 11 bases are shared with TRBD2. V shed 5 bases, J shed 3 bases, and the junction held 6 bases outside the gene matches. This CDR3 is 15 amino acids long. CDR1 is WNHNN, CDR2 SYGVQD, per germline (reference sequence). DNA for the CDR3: TGCGCCAGCAGTCGCTCTAGCGGGGGGTTCTACGAGCAGTACTTC. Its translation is CASSRSSGGFYEQYF.

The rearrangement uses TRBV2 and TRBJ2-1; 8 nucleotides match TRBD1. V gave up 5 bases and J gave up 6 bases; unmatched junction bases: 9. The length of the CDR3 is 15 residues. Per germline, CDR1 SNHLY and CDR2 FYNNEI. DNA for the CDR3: TGTGCCAGCAGTAGGACAGGGCAATTCGGCAATGAGCAGTTCTTC. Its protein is CASSRTGQFGNEQFF.

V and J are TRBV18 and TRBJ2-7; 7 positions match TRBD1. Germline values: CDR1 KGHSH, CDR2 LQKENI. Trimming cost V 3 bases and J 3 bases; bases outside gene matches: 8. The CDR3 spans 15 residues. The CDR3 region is CASSPPRAGGYEQYF. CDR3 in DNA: TGTGCCAGCTCACCCCCCAGGGCAGGGGGCTACGAGCAGTACTTC.

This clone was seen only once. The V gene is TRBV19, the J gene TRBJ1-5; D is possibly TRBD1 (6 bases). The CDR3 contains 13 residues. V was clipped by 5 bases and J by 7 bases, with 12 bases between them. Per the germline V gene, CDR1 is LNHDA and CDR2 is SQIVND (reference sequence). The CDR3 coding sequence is TGTGCCAGTAGTCATACAGGGAACCAGCCCCAGCATTTT. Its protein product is CASSHTGNQPQHF. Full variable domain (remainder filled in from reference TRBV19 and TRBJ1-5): DGGITQSPKYLFRKEGQNVTLSCEQNLNHDAMYWYRQDPGQGLRLIYYSQIVNDFQKGDIAEGYSVSREKKESFPLTVTSAQKNPTAFYLCASSHTGNQPQHFGDGTRLSIL.

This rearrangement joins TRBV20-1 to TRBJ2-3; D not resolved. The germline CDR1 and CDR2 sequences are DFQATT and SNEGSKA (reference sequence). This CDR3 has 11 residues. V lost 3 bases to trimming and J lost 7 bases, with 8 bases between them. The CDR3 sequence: CSARRSHTQYF. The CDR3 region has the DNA TGCAGTGCTAGGAGGTCCCATACGCAGTATTTT.

This chain's CDR3 is CAWSASLNTEAFF. In DNA, the CDR3 is TGTGCCTGGAGTGCATCCCTGAACACTGAAGCTTTCTTT. The gene calls are TRBV30 and TRBJ1-1; D remains ambiguous. The V and J ends lost 1 base and 0 bases respectively, with 6 bases between them. The CDR3 has 13 amino acids. The V gene's germline CDR1 is GTSNPN and CDR2 SVGIG (reference sequence).

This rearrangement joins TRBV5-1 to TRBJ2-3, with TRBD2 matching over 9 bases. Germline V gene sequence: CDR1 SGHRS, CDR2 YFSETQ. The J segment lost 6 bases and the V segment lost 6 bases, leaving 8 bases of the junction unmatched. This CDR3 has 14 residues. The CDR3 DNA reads TGCGCCAGCACCCCGCGGGGGGGCGGGGATACGCAGTATTTT. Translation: CASTPRGGGDTQYF.

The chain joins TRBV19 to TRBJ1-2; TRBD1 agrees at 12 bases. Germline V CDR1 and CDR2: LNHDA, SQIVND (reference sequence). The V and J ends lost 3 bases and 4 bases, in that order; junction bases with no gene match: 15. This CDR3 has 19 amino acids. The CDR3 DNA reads TGTGCCAGTAGTATTCGACGGACCGGGACAGGGGGCGCTGGCTATGGCTACACCTTC. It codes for CASSIRRTGTGGAGYGYTF.

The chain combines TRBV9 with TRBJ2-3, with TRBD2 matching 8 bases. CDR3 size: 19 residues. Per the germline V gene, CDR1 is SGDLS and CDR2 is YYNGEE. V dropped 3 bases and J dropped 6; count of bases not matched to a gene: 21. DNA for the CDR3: TGTGCCAGCAGCGAGGTACCCCACGGGGCGGGGGGTCTTCGTGATACGCAGTATTTT. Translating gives CASSEVPHGAGGLRDTQYF.

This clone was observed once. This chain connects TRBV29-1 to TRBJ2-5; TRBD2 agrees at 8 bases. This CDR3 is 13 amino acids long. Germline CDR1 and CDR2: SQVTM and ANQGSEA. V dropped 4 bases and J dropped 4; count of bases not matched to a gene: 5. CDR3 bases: TGCAGCGTTGGGAGCGGGAGAGGAGAGACCCAGTACTTC. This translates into CSVGSGRGETQYF.

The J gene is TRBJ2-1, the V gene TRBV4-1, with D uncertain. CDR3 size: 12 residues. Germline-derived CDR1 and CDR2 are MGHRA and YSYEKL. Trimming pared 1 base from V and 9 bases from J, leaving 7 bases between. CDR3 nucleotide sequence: TGCGCCAGCAGCCAAGTCAGAACTGAGCAGTTCTTC. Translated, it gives CASSQVRTEQFF.

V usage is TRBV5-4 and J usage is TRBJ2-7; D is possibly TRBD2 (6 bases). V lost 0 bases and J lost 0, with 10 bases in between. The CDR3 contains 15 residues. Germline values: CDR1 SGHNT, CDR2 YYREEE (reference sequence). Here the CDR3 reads CASSLGGTLSYEQYF. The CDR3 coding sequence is TGTGCCAGCAGCTTGGGCGGGACGCTCTCCTACGAGCAGTACTTC.

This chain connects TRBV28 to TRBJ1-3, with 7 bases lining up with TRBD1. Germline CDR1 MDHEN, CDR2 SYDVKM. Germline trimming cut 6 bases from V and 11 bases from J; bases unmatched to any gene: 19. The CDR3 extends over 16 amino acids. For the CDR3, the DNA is TGTGCCAGCAGCACTCTTCTGGGGACAGAAGAGGCGGCCATATATTTT. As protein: CASSTLLGTEEAAIYF.

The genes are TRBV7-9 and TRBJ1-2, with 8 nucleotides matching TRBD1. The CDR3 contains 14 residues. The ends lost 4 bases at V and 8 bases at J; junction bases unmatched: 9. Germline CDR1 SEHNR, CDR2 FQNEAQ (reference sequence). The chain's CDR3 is CASSYNTGTGGYTF. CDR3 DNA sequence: TGTGCCAGCAGCTACAACACCGGGACAGGCGGCTACACCTTC.

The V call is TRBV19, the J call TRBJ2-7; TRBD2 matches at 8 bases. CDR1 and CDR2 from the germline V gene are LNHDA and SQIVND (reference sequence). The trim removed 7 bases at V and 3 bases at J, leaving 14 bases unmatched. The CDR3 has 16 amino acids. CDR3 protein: CASTPRGAGANYEQYF. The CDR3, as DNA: TGTGCCAGTACCCCGAGGGGAGCGGGGGCGAACTACGAGCAGTACTTC.

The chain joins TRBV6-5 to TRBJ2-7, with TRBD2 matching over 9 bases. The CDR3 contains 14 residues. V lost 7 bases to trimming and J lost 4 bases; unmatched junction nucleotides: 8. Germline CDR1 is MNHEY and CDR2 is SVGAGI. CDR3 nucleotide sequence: TGTGCCAGCACCAGGGCTAGCGGGGTTTACGAGCAGTACTTC. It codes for CASTRASGVYEQYF.

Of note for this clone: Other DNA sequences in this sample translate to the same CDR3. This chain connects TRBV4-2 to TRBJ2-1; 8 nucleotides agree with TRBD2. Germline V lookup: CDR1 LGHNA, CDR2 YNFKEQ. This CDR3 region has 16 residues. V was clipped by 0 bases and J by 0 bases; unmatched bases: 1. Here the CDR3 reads CASSQDLAGSYNEQFF. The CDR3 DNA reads TGTGCCAGCAGCCAAGATCTAGCGGGCTCCTACAATGAGCAGTTCTTC.

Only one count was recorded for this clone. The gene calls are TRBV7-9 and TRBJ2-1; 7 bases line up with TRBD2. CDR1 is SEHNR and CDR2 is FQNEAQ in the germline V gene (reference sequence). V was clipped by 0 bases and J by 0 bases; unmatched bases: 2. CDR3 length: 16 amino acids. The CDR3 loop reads CASSLAAGYSYNEQFF. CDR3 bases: TGTGCCAGCAGCTTAGCAGCGGGGTACTCCTACAATGAGCAGTTCTTC.

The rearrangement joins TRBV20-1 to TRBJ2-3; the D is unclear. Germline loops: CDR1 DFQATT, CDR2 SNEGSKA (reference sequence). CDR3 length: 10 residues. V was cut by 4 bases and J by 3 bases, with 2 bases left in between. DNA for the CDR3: TGCAGTGCTACGACAGATACGCAGTATTTT. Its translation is CSATTDTQYF.

This chain's CDR3 is CASSLGGGLEKLFF. CDR3 DNA: TGTGCCAGCAGCTTAGGAGGGGGCCTTGAAAAACTGTTTTTT. The chain employs TRBV13 and TRBJ1-4, with TRBD1 matching 7 bases. Germline loops: CDR1 PRHDT, CDR2 FYEKMQ (reference sequence). V lost 0 bases, J lost 7 bases, and 2 bases stayed unmatched. CDR3 size: 14 residues.

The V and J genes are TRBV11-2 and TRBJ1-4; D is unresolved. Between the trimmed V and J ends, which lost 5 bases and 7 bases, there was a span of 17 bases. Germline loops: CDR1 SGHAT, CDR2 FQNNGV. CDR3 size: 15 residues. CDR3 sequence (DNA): TGTGCCAGCAGCCCCCCCCAGGATCGTGGTGAAAAACTGTTTTTT. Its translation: CASSPPQDRGEKLFF.

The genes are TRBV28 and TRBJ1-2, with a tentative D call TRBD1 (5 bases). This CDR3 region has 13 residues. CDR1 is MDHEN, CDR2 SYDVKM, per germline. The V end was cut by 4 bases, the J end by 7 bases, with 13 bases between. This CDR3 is CASSSTQGSGYTF. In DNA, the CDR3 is TGTGCCAGCAGTTCCACCCAGGGCAGTGGCTACACCTTC.

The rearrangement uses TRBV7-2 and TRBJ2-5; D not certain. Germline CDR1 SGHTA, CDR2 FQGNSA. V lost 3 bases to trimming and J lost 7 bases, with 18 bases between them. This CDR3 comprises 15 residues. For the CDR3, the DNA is TGTGCCAGCAGCTTTGCCCCCCTTTACACGGGGACCCAGTACTTC. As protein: CASSFAPLYTGTQYF.

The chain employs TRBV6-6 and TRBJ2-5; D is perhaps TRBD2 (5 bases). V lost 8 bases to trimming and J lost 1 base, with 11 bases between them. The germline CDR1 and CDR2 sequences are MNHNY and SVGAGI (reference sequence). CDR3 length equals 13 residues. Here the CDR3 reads CASAKGAQETQYF. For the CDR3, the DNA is TGTGCCAGCGCTAAGGGAGCCCAAGAGACCCAGTACTTC.

The chain's CDR3 is CASSPGVEVNREQYF. The CDR3, as DNA: TGTGCCAGCAGCCCGGGGGTGGAGGTAAACCGCGAGCAGTACTTC. V and J are TRBV7-9 and TRBJ2-7; possibly TRBD2 for D (6 bases). Germline lookup yields CDR1 SEHNR and CDR2 FQNEAQ (reference sequence). Trimming pared 5 bases from V and 6 bases from J, leaving 20 bases between. The CDR3 runs to 15 residues. The complete variable domain, with remaining parts taken from reference TRBV7-9 and TRBJ2-7, reads DTGVSQNPRHKITKRGQNVTFRCDPISEHNRLYWYRQTLGQGPEFLTYFQNEAQLEKSRLLSDRFSAERPKGSFSTLEIQRTEQGDSAMYLCASSPGVEVNREQYFGPGTRLTVT.

The CDR3 sequence is CASSVDRVGPQHF. Written as DNA, the CDR3 is TGTGCCAGTAGTGTGGACAGGGTCGGGCCCCAGCATTTT. This rearrangement joins TRBV19 to TRBJ1-5; 8 bases match TRBD1. The CDR3 runs to 13 residues. The germline gives CDR1 LNHDA, CDR2 SQIVND (reference sequence). Losses at the gene ends were 5 bases for V and 9 bases for J; bases not matched to a gene: 6.